This T cell receptor (beta chain) was recorded in a study of shared clonotypes between healthy human individuals. Study findings and constraints: Sequencing depth was expected to affect clonotype sharing among donors. Of the naive CD4 clonotypes, roughly 5% were shared across a handful of donors. Limitation of the genetic and exposure-history diversity represented came from the few donors.

Note on this clone: Antigen specificity is unknown.

Naive CD8 cells, CD45RO-negative and positively selected for CCR7, excluded terminally differentiated effector memory CD45RA+ cells. Methods used by the authors: ImmunoSEQ sequences covered only the junction and lacked quality scores; filtering therefore differed. Using immunoSEQ multiplex PCR, the repertoire was profiled, and TCRdb retains in-frame clones only, with some absent. Clonal size and the V and J genes are those of that table, whereas D and trimming came from the DNA. The sample lists some 2,000,000 clones; about 95% were seen once. The CDR3 sequence is 17 residues long. V was cut by 2 bases and J by 1 base, with 17 bases left in between. Germline CDR1 and CDR2: SEHNR and FQNEAQ (reference sequence).

Sequenced sample: naive CD8+ T cells sorted from blood. The V call is TRBV7-9, the J call TRBJ1-1; the D is unclear. The sequence derives from a man between 18 and 35 years old in good health. CDR3 sequence: CASSLSHTNLANTEAFF. The CDR3 nucleotides are TGTGCCAGCAGCTTATCTCATACAAATTTGGCGAACACTGAAGCTTTCTTT.